These 21 T cell receptor beta chains were sequenced from one sample in a study of cytomegalovirus exposure and HLA in healthy donors (dated by TCRdb to between 2016 and 2019). To prepare the library, the immunoSEQ multiplex PCR assay was applied. A mixture of 60 forward primers for TCR Vbeta segments and 13 reverse primers for TCR Jbeta segments was used in the multiplex PCR. Entries here come from immuneACCESS through TCRdb and include only in-frame sequences with V and J called. Some clones fail to appear in such tables; in the studies checked, an unresolved V gene covers under half of the shortfall, and the cause of the remainder is unknown. In this sample the table shows approximately 31,000 clones, approximately 87% of which occur a single time. The ten largest make up 2.7% of the sample. Sequencing used PBMCs. The receptor set was obtained from a boy aged 5 to 17 in good health and CMV-seronegative.

The chain is built from TRBV7-8 and TRBJ1-1, with D possibly matching TRBD1 (5 bases). CDR1 is SGHVS, CDR2 FQNEAQ, per germline. The CDR3 contains 15 residues. V lost 3 bases, J lost 3 bases, and 14 bases lay in between. CDR3 region: CASSLAGGSYTEAFF. The CDR3 DNA reads as TGTGCCAGCAGCTTGGCCGGGGGATCGTACACTGAAGCTTTCTTT.

This chain connects TRBV29-1 to TRBJ2-2, with 15 bases aligning to TRBD2. The CDR3 loop spans 17 amino acids. J lost 1 base, V lost 4 bases, and 4 bases had no gene match. Germline CDR1 reads SQVTM; CDR2 reads ANQGSEA. The CDR3, as DNA: TGCAGCGTTGGGACTAGCGGGGGGGCGCGGAACACCGGGGAGCTGTTTTTT. Its translation is CSVGTSGGARNTGELFF.

The chain has TRBV9 and TRBJ2-2, with TRBD2 identical over 9 bases. V trimming: 5 bases; J trimming: 3 bases; junction bases outside the gene matches: 5. The CDR3 contains 15 residues. Germline CDR1 is SGDLS and CDR2 is YYNGEE. The CDR3 loop reads CASSMAGGHTGELFF. As DNA, the CDR3 is TGTGCCAGCAGTATGGCGGGGGGGCACACCGGGGAGCTGTTTTTT.

This clone appeared a few times. The chain combines TRBV9 with TRBJ2-5; 14 nucleotides align to TRBD2. The CDR3 extends over 16 amino acids. V was pared by 4 bases and J by 2 bases, with 4 bases of the junction left unmatched. Per germline, CDR1 SGDLS and CDR2 YYNGEE. CDR3 protein: CASSPRTSGGQETQYF. CDR3 sequence (DNA): TGTGCCAGCAGCCCCCGGACTAGCGGGGGGCAAGAGACCCAGTACTTC.

The genes are TRBV9 and TRBJ2-1; D possibly corresponds to TRBD2 (6 bases). V was pared by 4 bases and J by 3 bases, with 11 bases between. CDR1 SGDLS and CDR2 YYNGEE come from the germline V gene. The CDR3 contains 14 residues. Here the CDR3 reads CASSSRGLYNEQFF. The CDR3 DNA reads TGTGCCAGCAGCTCCCGGGGACTCTACAATGAGCAGTTCTTC.

This clone was observed a few times. The chain couples TRBV5-1 to TRBJ1-2; D might be TRBD1 (5 bases). CDR3 length: 15 residues. Per the germline V gene, CDR1 is SGHRS and CDR2 is YFSETQ. Deletions cut 0 bases from V and 1 base from J, with 10 bases between. CDR3 residues: CASSLEDGGNYGYTF. The CDR3, as DNA: TGCGCCAGCAGCTTGGAGGACGGGGGTAACTATGGCTACACCTTC.

The chain has TRBV27 and TRBJ2-3, with 8 bases fitting TRBD1. The germline V gene encodes CDR1 MNHEY and CDR2 SMNVEV (reference sequence). The CDR3 runs to 15 residues. J was trimmed by 4 bases and V by 7 bases; bases with no gene match: 10. The CDR3 protein is CASKKPGGRSDTQYF. CDR3 in DNA: TGTGCCAGCAAAAAGCCAGGGGGCAGGTCAGATACGCAGTATTTT.

This chain links TRBV11-1 with TRBJ2-4; possible D gene TRBD1, 5 bases. Germline CDR1 and CDR2: SGHAT and FQDESV (reference sequence). The CDR3 length is 14 residues. V lost 6 bases to trimming and J lost 7 bases, with 16 bases between them. The CDR3 loop is CASRPLSKGNIQYF. The CDR3 DNA is TGTGCCAGCAGACCCCTGAGTAAGGGGAACATTCAGTACTTC. The complete variable domain, with remaining parts taken from reference TRBV11-1 and TRBJ2-4, reads EAEVAQSPRYKITEKSQAVAFWCDPISGHATLYWYRQILGQGPELLVQFQDESVVDDSQLPKDRFSAERLKGVDSTLKIQPAELGDSAMYLCASRPLSKGNIQYFGAGTRLSVL.

This chain links TRBV7-3 with TRBJ2-5, with 7 bases fitting TRBD2. The CDR3 is made up of 15 amino acids. Germline loops: CDR1 SGHTA, CDR2 FQGTGA. V shed 2 bases, J shed 4 bases, and the junction held 7 bases outside the gene matches. The CDR3 loop reads CASSLSPASGETQYF. The CDR3 coding sequence is TGTGCCAGCAGCTTATCCCCAGCTAGCGGAGAGACCCAGTACTTC.

The chain couples TRBV9 to TRBJ2-7; TRBD1 aligns across 7 bases. CDR1 and CDR2 from the germline V gene are SGDLS and YYNGEE. The junction had 3 bases not matched to a gene; V was cut back by 3 bases and J by 0 bases. The CDR3 is 14 residues long. In DNA, the CDR3 is TGTGCCAGCAGCGAGGGGACAGACTCCTACGAGCAGTACTTC. Translated: CASSEGTDSYEQYF.

Comments on this clone: The same CDR3 is also encoded by other DNA sequences in this sample. The J gene is TRBJ2-6, the V gene TRBV29-1, with a tentative D call TRBD1 (5 bases). V was pared by 4 bases and J by 1 base, with 5 bases between. This CDR3 has 13 residues. Germline CDR1 and CDR2: SQVTM and ANQGSEA. The CDR3 loop reads CSVGQSGANVLTF. In DNA form, the CDR3 reads TGCAGCGTTGGACAGTCTGGGGCCAACGTCCTGACTTTC. The variable domain in full, with the rest retrieved from reference TRBV29-1 and TRBJ2-6, is SAVISQKPSRDICQRGTSLTIQCQVDSQVTMMFWYRQQPGQSLTLIATANQGSEATYESGFVIDKFPISRPNLTFSTLTVSNMSPEDSSIYLCSVGQSGANVLTFGAGSRLTVL.

The chain links TRBV29-1 to TRBJ1-1; tentatively, D is TRBD1 (5 bases). This CDR3 has 14 residues. V gave up 4 bases and J gave up 1 base, with 13 bases separating them. Per germline, CDR1 SQVTM and CDR2 ANQGSEA. The CDR3 protein is CSVVPTVQNTEAFF. The CDR3 DNA reads TGCAGCGTTGTCCCGACAGTACAGAACACTGAAGCTTTCTTT.

The chain recombines TRBV10-2 with TRBJ2-7, with 13 positions matching TRBD2. The CDR3 is 15 amino acids. V shed 6 bases and J 1 base; nucleotides not matched to a gene: 3. Germline V gene sequence: CDR1 WSHSY, CDR2 SAAADI. CDR3 region: CASRVGLAGSYEQYF. CDR3 DNA sequence: TGCGCCAGCAGAGTGGGACTAGCGGGGTCCTACGAGCAGTACTTC.

This rearrangement joins TRBV6-5 to TRBJ1-5, with a tentative D call TRBD1 (6 bases). This CDR3 is built from 14 residues. Germline CDR1 reads MNHEY; CDR2 reads SVGAGI. V gave up 3 bases and J gave up 3 bases, with 9 bases separating them. The CDR3 nucleotides are TGTGCCAGCAGTTATGCAGGGGCCAATCAGCCCCAGCATTTT. It yields the protein CASSYAGANQPQHF.

This clone was detected once. V usage is TRBV19 and J usage is TRBJ1-6; maybe TRBD1 (6 bases). V lost 4 bases and J 3 bases, leaving 13 bases between the germline ends. Per germline, CDR1 LNHDA and CDR2 SQIVND (reference sequence). The CDR3 is made up of 16 amino acids. CDR3 in amino acids: CASSTRHRVYNSPLHF. DNA for the CDR3: TGTGCCAGTAGTACGAGACACAGGGTCTATAATTCACCCCTCCACTTT.

The chain combines TRBV5-4 with TRBJ2-1; D remains ambiguous. CDR1 is SGHNT, CDR2 YYREEE, per germline (reference sequence). This CDR3 is 14 amino acids long. Trimming cost V 4 bases and J 3 bases, with 11 bases left between them. Here the CDR3 DNA reads TGTGCCAGCAGCCCGAGTGGGCACTACAATGAGCAGTTCTTC. Translating it yields CASSPSGHYNEQFF.

The J gene is TRBJ2-1, the V gene TRBV7-2, with D possibly TRBD1 on 5 matching bases. Germline V CDR1 and CDR2: SGHTA, FQGNSA. V dropped 4 bases and J dropped 11 bases, with 12 bases sitting between them. The CDR3 runs 12 residues. The CDR3 protein is CASSSTVLKQFF. The CDR3 nucleotides read TGTGCCAGCAGCTCGACAGTACTCAAGCAGTTCTTC.

A word on this clone: An end of the junction differs from the germline gene, which may be a read error. This chain links TRBV5-1 with TRBJ2-7; D remains ambiguous. From germline, CDR1 is SGHRS and CDR2 YFSETQ. The CDR3 runs 12 residues. The CDR3: CASSLDSAEENF. CDR3 sequence (DNA): TGCGCCAGCAGCTTGGACTCAGCAGAGGAGAACTTC.

The V gene is TRBV29-1, the J gene TRBJ2-3, with 12 nucleotides matching TRBD2. The CDR3 has 14 residues. Germline CDR1 reads SQVTM; CDR2 reads ANQGSEA. J gave up 0 bases and V 7 bases, and 2 bases lay outside the gene matches. Here the CDR3 reads CSGGTSGSTDTQYF. The CDR3 coding sequence is TGCAGCGGAGGGACTAGCGGGAGCACAGATACGCAGTATTTT.

The CDR3 region is CTSSQTTGGTDTQYF. In DNA form, the CDR3 reads TGCACCAGCAGCCAAACGACAGGGGGCACAGATACGCAGTATTTT. The V call is TRBV1, the J call TRBJ2-3; the listed D gene, TRBD1, was not tested against the DNA. TRBV1 constitutes a pseudogene. This CDR3 is 15 amino acids long.

This clone was observed a few times. V is TRBV27 and J is TRBJ1-4; 7 nucleotides align to TRBD1. CDR1 is MNHEY, CDR2 SMNVEV, per germline (reference sequence). There are 14 residues in the CDR3. The V gene end was trimmed by 6 bases and the J gene end by 4 bases; junction bases not matched to a gene: 5. CDR3 amino acids: CASRDRSGNEKLFF. In DNA, the CDR3 is TGTGCCAGCAGGGACAGGTCCGGTAATGAAAAACTGTTTTTT.